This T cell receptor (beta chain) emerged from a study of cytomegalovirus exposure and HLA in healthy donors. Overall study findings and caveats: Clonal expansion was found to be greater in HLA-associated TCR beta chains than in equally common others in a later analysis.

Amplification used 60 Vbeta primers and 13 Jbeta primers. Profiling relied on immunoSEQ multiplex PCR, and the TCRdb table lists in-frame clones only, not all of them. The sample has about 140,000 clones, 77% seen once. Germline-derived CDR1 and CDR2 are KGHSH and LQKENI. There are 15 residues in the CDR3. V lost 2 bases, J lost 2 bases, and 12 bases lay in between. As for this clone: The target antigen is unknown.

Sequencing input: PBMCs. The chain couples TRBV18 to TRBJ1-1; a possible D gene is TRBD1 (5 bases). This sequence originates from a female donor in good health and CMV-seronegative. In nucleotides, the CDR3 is TGTGCCAGCTCACCAGTAGCAGGGATTAACACTGAAGCTTTCTTT. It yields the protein CASSPVAGINTEAFF.